This TCR beta chain is from a study of CD8+ T cells in alopecia areata. RNA was extracted and reverse transcribed into cDNA as the sequencing template. The repertoire was sequenced with immunoSEQ multiplex PCR; TCRdb's copy has only in-frame clones and lacks some. Here the sample spans under 250,000 clones, about 53% being singletons. Germline-derived CDR1 and CDR2 are SGHRS and YFSETQ. J lost 10 bases, V lost 4 bases, and 5 bases had no gene match. There are 13 residues in the CDR3. The receptor was derived from a human donor with alopecia areata. V gene TRBV5-1 combines with J gene TRBJ2-1, with 10 nucleotides matching TRBD1. The specimen comprised CD4+ T cells sorted from blood, sampled at week 0. The CDR3 nucleotides are TGCGCCAGCAGCCCTGGACAGGGGGACGAGCAGTTCTTC. It yields the protein CASSPGQGDEQFF.